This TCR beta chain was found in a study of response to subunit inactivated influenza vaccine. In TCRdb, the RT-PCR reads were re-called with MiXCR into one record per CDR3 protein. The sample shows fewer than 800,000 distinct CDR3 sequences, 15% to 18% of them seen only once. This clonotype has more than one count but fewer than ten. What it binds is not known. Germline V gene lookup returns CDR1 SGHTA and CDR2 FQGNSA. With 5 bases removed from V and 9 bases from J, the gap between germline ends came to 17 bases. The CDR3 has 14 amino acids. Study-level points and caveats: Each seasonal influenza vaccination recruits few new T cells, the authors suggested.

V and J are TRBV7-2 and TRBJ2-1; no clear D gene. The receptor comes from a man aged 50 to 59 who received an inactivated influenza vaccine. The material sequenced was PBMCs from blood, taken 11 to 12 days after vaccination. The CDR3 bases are TGTGCCAGCAGCGTCGATCTAGGAACCGGTGAGCAGTTCTTC. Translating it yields CASSVDLGTGEQFF.